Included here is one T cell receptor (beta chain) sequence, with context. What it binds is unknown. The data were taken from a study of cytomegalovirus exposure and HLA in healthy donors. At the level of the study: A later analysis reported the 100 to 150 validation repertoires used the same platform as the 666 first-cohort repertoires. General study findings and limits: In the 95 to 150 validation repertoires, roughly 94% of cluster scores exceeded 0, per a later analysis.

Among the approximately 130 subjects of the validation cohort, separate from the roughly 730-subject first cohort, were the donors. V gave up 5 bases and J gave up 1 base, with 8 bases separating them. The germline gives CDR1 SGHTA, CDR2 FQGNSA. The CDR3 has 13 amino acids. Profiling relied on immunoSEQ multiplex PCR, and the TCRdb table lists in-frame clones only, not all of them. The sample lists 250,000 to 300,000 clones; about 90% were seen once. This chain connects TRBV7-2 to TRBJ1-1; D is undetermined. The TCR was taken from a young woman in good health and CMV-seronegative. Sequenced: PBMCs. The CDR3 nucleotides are TGTGCCAGCAGCGTAGAACAGAACACTGAAGCTTTCTTT. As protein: CASSVEQNTEAFF.